This T cell receptor (beta chain) was sequenced for a study of blood T cell repertoires in COVID-19. This clone was seen only a few times. This CDR3 has 14 amino acids. Germline loops: CDR1 LGHDT, CDR2 YNNKEL (reference sequence). The ends lost 6 bases at V and 3 bases at J; junction bases unmatched: 6. In the study's own analysis: Estimated nucleated cell counts came from reference gene primer amplification. Measured with immunoSEQ multiplex PCR; TCRdb has only the in-frame clones, and not every one. V and J calls and clone size follow that table, whereas D and trimming were derived from the DNA. The table records roughly 180,000 clones, 80% to 90% of them present only once.

The clonotype originates from a man aged 55 to 70 with acute or convalescent COVID-19. The specimen sequenced was peripheral blood. The chain has TRBV3-1 (or the pseudogene TRBV3-2) and TRBJ1-1; TRBD1 aligns across 8 bases. The CDR3 DNA follows: TGTGCCAGCAGTCGGACAGGGTGGGACACTGAAGCTTTCTTT. Translation gives CASSRTGWDTEAFF.